These 16 T cell receptor beta chains came from one sample sequenced in a study of blood T cell repertoires in COVID-19. Data came from immunoSEQ multiplex PCR; TCRdb stores just in-frame clones and leaves some out. This sample has some 180,000 clones, with 85% found just once. What was sequenced was peripheral blood. Receptor source: a woman aged 55-70 years with acute or convalescent COVID-19.

The chain employs TRBV15 and TRBJ2-2; tentatively, D is TRBD1 (6 bases). Trimming pared 5 bases from V and 2 bases from J, leaving 27 bases between. This CDR3 spans 20 amino acids. Germline V gives CDR1 LNHNV, CDR2 YYDKDF (reference sequence). The CDR3 sequence is CATSGGSTGMLALNTGELFF. CDR3 DNA sequence: TGTGCCACCAGCGGGGGCTCGACCGGAATGCTTGCGTTAAACACCGGGGAGCTGTTTTTT.

The V and J genes are TRBV7-9 and TRBJ1-3; no reliable D call. V was cut by 5 bases and J by 2 bases, with 16 bases left in between. This CDR3 spans 16 amino acids. Looked up from germline, CDR1 is SEHNR and CDR2 is FQNEAQ (reference sequence). The CDR3 protein is CASSTSFGRTGNTIYF. The CDR3 region has the DNA TGTGCCAGCAGCACTAGTTTTGGGAGAACTGGAAACACCATATATTTT.

The chain is built from TRBV12-3 or TRBV12-4 and TRBJ2-5, with TRBD1 matching over 7 bases. This CDR3 is built from 13 residues. V lost 3 bases, J lost 3 bases, and 1 base stayed unmatched. The CDR3: CASSLGQKETQYF. The DNA for the CDR3 is TGTGCCAGCAGTTTGGGACAGAAAGAGACCCAGTACTTC.

The chain employs TRBV5-5 and TRBJ1-1; D gene ambiguous. The CDR3 has 16 amino acids. Germline V gene lookup returns CDR1 SGHKS and CDR2 YYEKEE (reference sequence). Trimming stripped 3 bases from V and 1 base from J, with 16 bases between. The CDR3 loop reads CASSSRWESRNTEAFF. Here the CDR3 DNA reads TGTGCCAGCAGCTCCCGGTGGGAGTCTAGGAACACTGAAGCTTTCTTT.

V gene TRBV11-2 combines with J gene TRBJ2-1, with TRBD1 matching over 7 bases. CDR1 and CDR2 from the germline V gene are SGHAT and FQNNGV. This CDR3 is 14 amino acids long. The V gene end was trimmed by 5 bases and the J gene end by 9 bases; junction bases not matched to a gene: 10. The CDR3 nucleotides read TGTGCCAGCAGCCCCCGACAGGGTTCTGGTGAGCAGTTCTTC. It encodes CASSPRQGSGEQFF.

The rearrangement uses TRBV6-5 and TRBJ1-1; D is perhaps TRBD1 (5 bases). The CDR3 loop spans 15 amino acids. Germline CDR1 MNHEY, CDR2 SVGAGI. Deletions cut 0 bases from V and 3 bases from J, with 11 bases between. For the CDR3, the DNA is TGTGCCAGCAGTTACTCGACGCAGGGTCACACTGAAGCTTTCTTT. This gives the protein CASSYSTQGHTEAFF.

This chain links TRBV10-3 with TRBJ1-2; 7 nucleotides match TRBD1. Unmatched junction bases numbered 1, after V lost 7 bases and J lost 5 bases. Looked up from germline, CDR1 is ENHRY and CDR2 is SYGVKD. CDR3 length: 11 amino acids. CDR3 protein: CAITGGYGYTF. The DNA of the CDR3 is TGTGCCATCACAGGGGGTTATGGCTACACCTTC.

The genes are TRBV6-2 or TRBV6-3 and TRBJ2-1, with 9 bases identical to TRBD2. The V and J ends lost 0 bases and 6 bases, in that order; junction bases with no gene match: 3. The CDR3 contains 15 residues. The germline CDR1 and CDR2 sequences are MNHEY and SVGEGT. CDR3: CASSYSSGSLNEQFF. CDR3 nucleotides: TGTGCCAGCAGTTACTCTAGCGGGAGTCTCAATGAGCAGTTCTTC.

The chain couples TRBV5-1 to TRBJ2-2; D possibly corresponds to TRBD2 (5 bases). From germline, CDR1 is SGHRS and CDR2 YFSETQ. The V end lost 4 bases, the J end lost 6 bases, and 10 bases lay between the germline ends. CDR3 length equals 13 residues. The chain's CDR3 is CASSDTSPGELFF. DNA for the CDR3: TGCGCCAGCAGCGACACTAGTCCCGGGGAGCTGTTTTTT. Combining the CDR3 with reference TRBV5-1 and TRBJ2-2 gives the whole variable domain KAGVTQTPRYLIKTRGQQVTLSCSPISGHRSVSWYQQTPGQGLQFLFEYFSETQRNKGNFPGRFSGRQFSNSRSEMNVSTLELGDSALYLCASSDTSPGELFFGEGSRLTVL.

This chain joins TRBV4-1 and TRBJ2-1; possibly TRBD2 for D (6 bases). The CDR3 spans 16 residues. The V end was cut by 3 bases, the J end by 0 bases, with 12 bases between. Germline V gives CDR1 MGHRA, CDR2 YSYEKL. This CDR3 reads CASSQGLTSSYNEQFF. In DNA, the CDR3 is TGCGCCAGCAGCCAGGGACTCACCAGCTCCTACAATGAGCAGTTCTTC.

The chain links TRBV7-9 to TRBJ1-1; D perhaps matches TRBD1 (6 bases). V dropped 2 bases and J dropped 4 bases, with 11 bases sitting between them. CDR1 and CDR2 (germline): SEHNR, FQNEAQ (reference sequence). The CDR3 covers 14 residues. In DNA, the CDR3 is TGTGCCAGCAGCTTAATGCAGGGGCGCACTGAAGCTTTCTTT. It is translated as CASSLMQGRTEAFF.

The chain employs TRBV5-1 and TRBJ2-3; 10 bases are a match to TRBD2. The CDR3 contains 17 residues. V shed 4 bases, J shed 2 bases, and the junction held 10 bases outside the gene matches. Per germline, CDR1 SGHRS and CDR2 YFSETQ. The CDR3 region has the DNA TGCGCCAGCAGCGTCTTTGGACTAGCGGTTTACACAGATACGCAGTATTTT. Residues: CASSVFGLAVYTDTQYF.

V usage is TRBV2 and J usage is TRBJ2-7; 10 nucleotides line up with TRBD2. Germline V CDR1 and CDR2: SNHLY, FYNNEI. The CDR3 extends over 13 amino acids. Germline trimming cut 11 bases from V and 3 bases from J; bases unmatched to any gene: 7. The CDR3 DNA is TGTGCCGGCCCTAGCGGGAGTCGCTACGAGCAGTACGTC. It yields the protein CAGPSGSRYEQYV.

This clone showed up just a few times. The V gene is TRBV7-6, the J gene TRBJ1-2; 12 bases map to TRBD1. Germline V gene lookup returns CDR1 SGHVS and CDR2 FNYEAQ. This CDR3 is 15 amino acids long. Losses at the gene ends were 4 bases for V and 5 bases for J; bases not matched to a gene: 5. This CDR3 is CASSSGTGGPYGYTF. The CDR3 DNA reads as TGTGCCAGCAGCTCGGGGACAGGGGGCCCTTATGGCTACACCTTC.

This sequence joins TRBV6-6 and TRBJ1-5; D is possibly TRBD1 (6 bases). CDR3 length: 14 amino acids. Trimming pared 8 bases from V and 3 bases from J, leaving 14 bases between. Per the germline V gene, CDR1 is MNHNY and CDR2 is SVGAGI (reference sequence). The CDR3 DNA follows: TGTGCCAGCCGCACGCGGACAGTCAATCAGCCCCAGCATTTT. It specifies CASRTRTVNQPQHF.

V and J are TRBV6-5 and TRBJ1-2; D ambiguous. Germline CDR1 and CDR2: MNHEY and SVGAGI. V was cut by 5 bases and J by 6 bases, with 10 bases left in between. The CDR3 length is 12 residues. In DNA, the CDR3 is TGTGCCAGCAGTCCCGACTCTAATGGCTACACCTTC. This codes for CASSPDSNGYTF.